The sample holds a few counts of the clone carrying this T cell receptor (beta chain). No antigen is known for it. This entry comes from a study of glioma-infiltrating T cells. TCR alpha and beta CDR3 regions were amplified from RNA using iRepertoire nested multiplex PCR. One-step reverse transcription and amplification started from around 100-400 ng of tissue mRNA or PBMC total RNA. From the multiplex PCR reads, TCRdb called clonotypes with MiXCR, one entry per CDR3 protein. The repertoire has some 150,000 distinct CDR3 sequences, 30% to 40% of them found once; the top ten carry around a fifth. Study observations and caveats: Tissue and blood shared very few CDR3 sequences. Tissue-blood divergence was below expectation in non-neoplastic patients, above in gliomas.

CDR3 length equals 15 residues. V shed 3 bases and J 4 bases; nucleotides not matched to a gene: 5. The germline V gene has CDR1 MNHEY and CDR2 SVGEGT. This chain uses TRBV6-2 or TRBV6-3 with TRBJ2-3, with TRBD1 identical over 9 bases. This TCR came from a human donor with low-grade glioma or glioblastoma, undergoing nonglioma brain surgery, or in good health (not recorded which). The material sequenced was glioma tissue, nonneoplastic brain tissue, or PBMCs (not recorded which). In DNA, the CDR3 is TGTGCCAGCAGTTATGCCCGGGACAGGGCAGATACGCAGTATTTT. It specifies CASSYARDRADTQYF.